The 20 T cell receptor beta chains in this list originate from one sample, sequenced in a study of blood T cell repertoires in COVID-19. Using immunoSEQ multiplex PCR, the repertoire was profiled, and TCRdb retains in-frame clones only, with some absent. The sample comprises 45,000 to 55,000 clones, more than 80% of which are singletons, and 2.2% rests with the top ten. The sequencing input was peripheral blood. These receptors originate from a human donor in a cohort sampled during active COVID-19.

The chain carries TRBV5-1 and TRBJ1-3; D is perhaps TRBD1 (5 bases). This CDR3 contains 14 residues. CDR1 is SGHRS, CDR2 YFSETQ, per germline. Trimming left V 1 base short and J 2 bases short, with 7 bases between. This chain's CDR3 is CASSLWGAGNTIYF. The CDR3 DNA sequence: TGCGCCAGCAGCTTGTGGGGGGCTGGAAACACCATATATTTT. Full variable domain (missing parts from reference TRBV5-1 and TRBJ1-3): KAGVTQTPRYLIKTRGQQVTLSCSPISGHRSVSWYQQTPGQGLQFLFEYFSETQRNKGNFPGRFSGRQFSNSRSEMNVSTLELGDSALYLCASSLWGAGNTIYFGEGSWLTVV.

The DNA for the CDR3 is TGTGCCAGCAGCTACGACAGGGGTTCCTACGAGCAGTACTTC. Amino acid sequence: CASSYDRGSYEQYF. The V call is TRBV6-6, the J call TRBJ2-7; 8 bases fit TRBD1. CDR3 length: 14 amino acids. Germline CDR1 and CDR2: MNHNY and SVGAGI (reference sequence). V gave up 6 bases and J gave up 1 base; unmatched junction bases: 5.

This chain joins TRBV4-1 and TRBJ1-5, with D unclear. This CDR3 region has 13 residues. Trimming took 2 bases from V and 5 from J, leaving 7 bases between them. From germline, CDR1 is MGHRA and CDR2 YSYEKL. The CDR3 DNA reads TGCGCCAGCAGCCAACTACCTGATCAGCCCCAGCATTTT. It translates to CASSQLPDQPQHF.

The rearrangement links TRBV5-1 to TRBJ1-3, with 9 bases lining up with TRBD1. The CDR3 contains 15 residues. Germline V gene data show CDR1 as SGHRS and CDR2 as YFSETQ. V lost 4 bases to trimming and J lost 3 bases; unmatched junction nucleotides: 5. The CDR3: CASSLRTGDGNTIYF. The CDR3 DNA follows: TGCGCCAGCAGCCTAAGGACAGGGGATGGAAACACCATATATTTT.

The genes are TRBV4-2 and TRBJ2-3; D may be TRBD2 (6 bases). Germline CDR1 reads LGHNA; CDR2 reads YNFKEQ. V shed 5 bases and J shed 5 bases, with 20 bases lying between them. There are 16 residues in the CDR3. The CDR3 DNA reads TGTGCCAGCAGCGTCCCTAGCGCCGGGTTAGGAGATACGCAGTATTTT. Encoded protein: CASSVPSAGLGDTQYF.

This clone was observed a handful of times. Within the sample, other DNA sequences also encode this same CDR3. The rearrangement links TRBV27 to TRBJ2-7; TRBD1 matches at 10 bases. Trimming took 5 bases from V and 6 from J; bases not matched to a gene: 4. This CDR3 comprises 13 residues. CDR1 is MNHEY and CDR2 is SMNVEV in the germline V gene (reference sequence). The CDR3 is CASSPGTGVEQYF. The CDR3, as DNA: TGTGCCAGCAGTCCCGGGACAGGGGTCGAGCAGTACTTC.

V is TRBV7-8 and J is TRBJ1-5; 7 bases align to TRBD1. The CDR3 length is 21 residues. V shed 7 bases, J shed 0 bases, and the junction held 24 bases outside the gene matches. Germline V gene data show CDR1 as SGHVS and CDR2 as FQNEAQ. This CDR3 is CASNNLQSVWDRGASNQPQHF. CDR3 in DNA: TGTGCCAGCAACAACCTTCAATCGGTTTGGGACAGAGGGGCTAGCAATCAGCCCCAGCATTTT. Together with reference TRBV7-8 and TRBJ1-5, the CDR3 gives the full variable domain: GAGVSQSPRYKVAKRGQDVALRCDPISGHVSLFWYQQALGQGPEFLTYFQNEAQLDKSGLPSDRFFAERPEGSVSTLKIQRTQQEDSAVYLCASNNLQSVWDRGASNQPQHFGDGTRLSIL.

V usage is TRBV9 and J usage is TRBJ1-2; 9 bases align to TRBD1. Trimming took 7 bases from V and 3 from J; bases not matched to a gene: 19. CDR1 is SGDLS, CDR2 YYNGEE, per germline. The CDR3 sequence is 18 residues long. CDR3 loop: CASGPGTGRDGSHYGYTF. Here the CDR3 DNA reads TGTGCCAGCGGTCCGGGGACAGGGAGGGACGGGTCGCACTATGGCTACACCTTC.

This chain connects TRBV28 to TRBJ2-3; 7 bases line up with TRBD2. The trim removed 2 bases at V and 5 bases at J, leaving 7 bases unmatched. The V gene's germline CDR1 is MDHEN and CDR2 SYDVKM. The length of the CDR3 is 15 residues. CDR3 residues: CASSLSGASRDTQYF. CDR3 nucleotides: TGTGCCAGCAGTTTAAGCGGGGCTAGCCGAGATACGCAGTATTTT.

In this sample, this clone turned up once. V and J are TRBV9 and TRBJ1-3; D not resolved. The V end was cut by 0 bases, the J end by 3 bases, with 19 bases between. The V gene's germline CDR1 is SGDLS and CDR2 YYNGEE. The CDR3 extends over 18 amino acids. The CDR3 protein is CASSVGGGGQVLGNTIYF. In DNA form, the CDR3 reads TGTGCCAGCAGCGTAGGGGGAGGAGGGCAGGTTCTTGGAAACACCATATATTTT.

This chain joins TRBV6-6 and TRBJ1-6; maybe TRBD1 (6 bases). V lost 2 bases to trimming and J lost 7 bases, with 12 bases between them. The CDR3 is made up of 15 amino acids. Germline values: CDR1 MNHNY, CDR2 SVGAGI (reference sequence). For the CDR3, the DNA is TGTGCCAGCAGTTACGCTCAGGGGAGAAATTCACCCCTCCACTTT. It yields the protein CASSYAQGRNSPLHF.

The J gene is TRBJ1-1, the V gene TRBV30, with a possible D match to TRBD1 (5 bases). V was clipped by 0 bases and J by 1 base, with 6 bases between them. The CDR3 is 13 amino acids. Germline lookup yields CDR1 GTSNPN and CDR2 SVGIG (reference sequence). The CDR3 DNA reads TGTGCCTGGAGTGTACAGGAGAACACTGAAGCTTTCTTT. This translates into CAWSVQENTEAFF.

J is TRBJ2-2 and V is TRBV7-3; D gene ambiguous. This CDR3 region has 14 residues. V was clipped by 6 bases and J by 0 bases, with 8 bases between them. Per germline, CDR1 SGHTA and CDR2 FQGTGA. The CDR3 nucleotides read TGTGCCAGCAGTTCCAGGCCGAACACCGGGGAGCTGTTTTTT. This codes for CASSSRPNTGELFF.

In its sample, this clone was seen a few times. V and J are TRBV20-1 and TRBJ2-3; 9 bases are shared with TRBD2. With V trimmed by 3 bases and J by 0 bases, 1 base remained unmatched. This CDR3 region has 14 residues. Germline V gene data show CDR1 as DFQATT and CDR2 as SNEGSKA (reference sequence). The CDR3 loop reads CSASLAGSTDTQYF. In DNA, the CDR3 is TGCAGTGCTAGTCTAGCGGGAAGCACAGATACGCAGTATTTT.

The gene calls are TRBV20-1 and TRBJ2-1; 9 bases are a match to TRBD2. Trimming cost V 3 bases and J 4 bases; bases outside gene matches: 4. The CDR3 spans 14 residues. Germline CDR1 and CDR2: DFQATT and SNEGSKA (reference sequence). The CDR3 DNA is TGCAGTGCTAGTTTAGCGGGAGTGTACAATGAGCAGTTCTTC. It is translated as CSASLAGVYNEQFF.

The chain recombines TRBV28 with TRBJ1-2; 7 positions agree with TRBD1. Unmatched junction bases numbered 8, after V lost 6 bases and J lost 4 bases. The germline CDR1 and CDR2 sequences are MDHEN and SYDVKM. CDR3 length: 14 residues. CDR3 protein: CASSGQVVGYGYTF. CDR3 nucleotides: TGTGCCAGCAGCGGACAGGTCGTAGGCTATGGCTACACCTTC.

The genes are TRBV5-4 and TRBJ2-3; 11 bases agree with TRBD2. The germline gives CDR1 SGHNT, CDR2 YYREEE (reference sequence). Germline trimming cut 4 bases from V and 6 bases from J; bases unmatched to any gene: 4. The CDR3 contains 14 residues. CDR3 residues: CASSRTSGSDTQYF. As DNA, the CDR3 is TGTGCCAGCAGCAGGACTAGCGGGTCGGATACGCAGTATTTT.

The chain joins TRBV10-2 to TRBJ2-7; TRBD1 aligns across 9 bases. V shed 6 bases, J shed 5 bases, and the junction held 5 bases outside the gene matches. CDR3 size: 13 residues. Germline CDR1 is WSHSY and CDR2 is SAAADI. CDR3 amino acids: CASRPGQGNEQYF. The CDR3 nucleotides are TGCGCCAGCAGACCGGGACAGGGTAACGAGCAGTACTTC.

The rearrangement joins TRBV6-6 to TRBJ1-2; D gene uncertain. V shed 6 bases and J shed 6 bases, with 14 bases lying between them. The CDR3 contains 13 residues. Germline V gene lookup returns CDR1 MNHNY and CDR2 SVGAGI (reference sequence). Here the CDR3 reads CASRSPEGHGYTF. In DNA form, the CDR3 reads TGTGCCAGCAGATCCCCAGAGGGCCATGGCTACACCTTC.

This chain links TRBV11-2 with TRBJ2-7, with 10 bases matching TRBD1. Germline lookup yields CDR1 SGHAT and CDR2 FQNNGV. Trimming took 4 bases from V and 4 from J; bases not matched to a gene: 4. The CDR3 sequence is 14 residues long. Written as DNA, the CDR3 is TGTGCCAGCAGCTCCGACAGGGGGCTTTACGAGCAGTACTTC. Protein sequence: CASSSDRGLYEQYF.